The present entry profiles one T cell receptor (beta chain) with its context. Its cognate antigen is unknown. A read error is possible here, since a much larger clone lies one base away. This specimen comes from a study of tumor-infiltrating lymphocytes in primary liver carcinoma. Study context: Samples gave roughly 3.65 to 8 million productive TCRbeta reads, similar across tissue types.

The authors took blood RNA from unsorted whole blood and also extracted germline DNA. They drew 4 to 5 milliliters of peripheral blood before surgery. TCR beta cDNA was reverse-transcribed from 400 to 500 ng of total RNA. The reaction used a constant-region primer and ProtoScript II reverse transcriptase. Nested multiplex PCR, run for three rounds with slightly modified ARM-PCR, yielded TCR beta libraries. Rounds one and two of PCR, each of 10 cycles, were primed with TRBV1-TRBV30 forward primers and a C-beta reverse primer. TCRdb itself ran the multiplex PCR reads through MiXCR, one entry per CDR3 protein. The sample yields about 330,000 distinct CDR3 sequences, less than 65% seen once. Germline V gene lookup returns CDR1 SEHNR and CDR2 FQNEAQ (reference sequence). The CDR3 consists of 12 residues. Findings and limits, study-wide: When set against blood, tumors had a significantly higher top-250-clone fraction (p = 0.039).

The chain joins TRBV7-9 to TRBJ1-1, with D possibly TRBD1 on 5 matching bases. The sample comprised peripheral blood. This receptor was obtained from a man in his forties with primary liver carcinoma and hepatitis B virus infection. CDR3 nucleotide sequence: TGTGCCAGCATACTGGGGGAAACTGGAGCTTTCTTT. Its protein product is CASILGETGAFF.